This T cell receptor (beta chain) was observed in a study of blood T cell repertoires in COVID-19. Study in general: The United States, Italy and Spain provided the acute and convalescent COVID-19 samples. Sources were T cells, B-cell-depleted T cells, or PBMCs; the material itself was cDNA or gDNA.

CDR1 and CDR2 (germline): MNHEY, SMNVEV (reference sequence). With V trimmed by 5 bases and J by 8 bases, 6 bases remained unmatched. The CDR3 is made up of 15 amino acids. In the original processing: Amplifying reference gene primers gave estimates of nucleated cell counts. Sequencing was performed with immunoSEQ multiplex PCR; in TCRdb, only in-frame clones are kept and a portion is missing. V and J calls and clone size are those listed in that table; D and trimming were worked out from the DNA. The sample holds about 55,000 clones, about 70% seen once. The material sequenced was peripheral blood. The V gene is TRBV27, the J gene TRBJ2-2; 12 nucleotides align to TRBD2. The source of this sequence is a woman between 65 and 79 years old with acute or convalescent COVID-19. CDR3 sequence (DNA): TGTGCCAGCAGTCTCCCCGGGACTAGCGGGGGGGAGCTGTTTTTT. Translating gives CASSLPGTSGGELFF.